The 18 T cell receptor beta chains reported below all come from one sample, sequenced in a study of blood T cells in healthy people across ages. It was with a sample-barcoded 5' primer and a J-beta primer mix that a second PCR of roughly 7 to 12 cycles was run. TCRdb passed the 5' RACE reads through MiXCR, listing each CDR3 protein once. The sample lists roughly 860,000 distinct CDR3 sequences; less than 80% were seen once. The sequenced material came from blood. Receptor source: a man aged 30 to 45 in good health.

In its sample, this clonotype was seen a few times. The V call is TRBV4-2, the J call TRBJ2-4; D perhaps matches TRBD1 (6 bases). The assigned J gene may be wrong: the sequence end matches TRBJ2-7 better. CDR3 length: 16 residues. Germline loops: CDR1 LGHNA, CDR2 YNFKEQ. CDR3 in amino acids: CASSPYEGEVGYEQYF. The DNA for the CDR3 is TGTGCCAGCAGCCCCTACGAGGGGGAAGTCGGCTACGAGCAGTACTTC.

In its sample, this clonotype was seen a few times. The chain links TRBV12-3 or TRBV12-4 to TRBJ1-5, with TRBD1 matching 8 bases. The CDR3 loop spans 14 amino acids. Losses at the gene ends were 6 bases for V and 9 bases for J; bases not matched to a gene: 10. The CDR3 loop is CASSPGQGRWPQHF. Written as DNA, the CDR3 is TGTGCCAGCAGCCCCGGACAGGGCAGGTGGCCCCAGCATTTT.

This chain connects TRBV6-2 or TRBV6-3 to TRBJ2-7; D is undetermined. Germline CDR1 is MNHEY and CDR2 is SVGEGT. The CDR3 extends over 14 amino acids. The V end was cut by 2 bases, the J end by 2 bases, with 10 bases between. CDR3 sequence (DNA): TGTGCCAGCAGTTACGGTCCGAACCCCTACGAGCAGTACTTC. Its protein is CASSYGPNPYEQYF.

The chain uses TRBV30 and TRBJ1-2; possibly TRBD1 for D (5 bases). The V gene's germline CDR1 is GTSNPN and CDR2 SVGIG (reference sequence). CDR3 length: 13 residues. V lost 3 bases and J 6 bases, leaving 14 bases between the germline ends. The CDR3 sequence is CAWRGPGKDGYTF. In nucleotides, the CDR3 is TGTGCCTGGAGGGGGCCCGGGAAGGATGGCTACACCTTC.

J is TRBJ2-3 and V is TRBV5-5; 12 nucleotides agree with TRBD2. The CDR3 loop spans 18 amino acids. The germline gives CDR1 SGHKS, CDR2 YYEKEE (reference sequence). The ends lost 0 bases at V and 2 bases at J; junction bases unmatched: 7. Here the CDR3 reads CASSLAPTSGGYTDTQYF. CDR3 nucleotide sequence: TGTGCCAGCAGCTTGGCCCCGACTAGCGGGGGATACACAGATACGCAGTATTTT.

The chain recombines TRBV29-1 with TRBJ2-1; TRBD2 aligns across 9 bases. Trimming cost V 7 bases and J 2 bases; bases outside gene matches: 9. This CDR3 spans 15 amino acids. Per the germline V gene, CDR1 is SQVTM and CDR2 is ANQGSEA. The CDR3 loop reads CSAESSGGTYNEQFF. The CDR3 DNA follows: TGCAGCGCCGAGAGCAGCGGGGGGACCTACAATGAGCAGTTCTTC.

The CDR3 coding sequence is TGTGCCAGCAGCTTAAAGGAGGAGACCCAGTACTTC. Translating gives CASSLKEETQYF. This chain links TRBV7-9 with TRBJ2-7, with D hard to call. Matching the DNA end better, TRBJ2-5 makes the J call doubtful. The germline V gene has CDR1 SEHNR and CDR2 FQNEAQ (reference sequence). This CDR3 has 12 amino acids.

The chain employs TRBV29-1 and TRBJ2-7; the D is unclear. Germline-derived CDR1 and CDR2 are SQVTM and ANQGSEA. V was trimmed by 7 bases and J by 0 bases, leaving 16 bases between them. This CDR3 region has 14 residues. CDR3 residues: CSALPRLNSYEQYF. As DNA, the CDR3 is TGCAGCGCCCTACCCAGACTGAACTCCTACGAGCAGTACTTC.

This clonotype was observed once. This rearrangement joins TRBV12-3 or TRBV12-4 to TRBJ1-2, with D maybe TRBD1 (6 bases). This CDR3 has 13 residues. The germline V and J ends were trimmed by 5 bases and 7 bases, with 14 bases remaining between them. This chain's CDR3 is CASSVNRATGYTF. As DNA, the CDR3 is TGTGCCAGCAGTGTAAACAGGGCCACTGGCTACACCTTC.

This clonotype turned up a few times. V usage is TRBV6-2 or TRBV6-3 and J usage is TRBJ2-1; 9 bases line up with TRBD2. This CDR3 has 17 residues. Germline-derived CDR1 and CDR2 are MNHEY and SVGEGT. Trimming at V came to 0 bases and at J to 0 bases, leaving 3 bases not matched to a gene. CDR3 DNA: TGTGCCAGCAGTTACTCGTATAGCGGGGGCTCCTACAATGAGCAGTTCTTC. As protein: CASSYSYSGGSYNEQFF.

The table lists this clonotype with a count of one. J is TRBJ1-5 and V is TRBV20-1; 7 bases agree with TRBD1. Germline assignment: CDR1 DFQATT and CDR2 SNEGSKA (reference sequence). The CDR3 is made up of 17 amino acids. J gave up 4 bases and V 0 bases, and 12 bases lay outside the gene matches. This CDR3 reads CSARDRTGEGLNQPQHF. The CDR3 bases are TGCAGTGCTAGAGATCGCACAGGGGAGGGGCTTAATCAGCCCCAGCATTTT.

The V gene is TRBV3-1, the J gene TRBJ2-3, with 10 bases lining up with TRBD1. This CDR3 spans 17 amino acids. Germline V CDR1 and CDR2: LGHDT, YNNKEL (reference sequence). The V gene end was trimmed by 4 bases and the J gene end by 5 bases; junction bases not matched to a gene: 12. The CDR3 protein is CASSPSPGTGVRDTQYF. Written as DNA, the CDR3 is TGTGCCAGCAGCCCTAGCCCCGGGACAGGGGTTAGAGATACGCAGTATTTT.

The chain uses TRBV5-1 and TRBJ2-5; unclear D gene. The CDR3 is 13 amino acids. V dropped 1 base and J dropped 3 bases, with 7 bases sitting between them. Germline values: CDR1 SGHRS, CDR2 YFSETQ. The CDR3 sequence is CASSLYAEETQYF. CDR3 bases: TGCGCCAGCAGCTTGTATGCGGAAGAGACCCAGTACTTC.

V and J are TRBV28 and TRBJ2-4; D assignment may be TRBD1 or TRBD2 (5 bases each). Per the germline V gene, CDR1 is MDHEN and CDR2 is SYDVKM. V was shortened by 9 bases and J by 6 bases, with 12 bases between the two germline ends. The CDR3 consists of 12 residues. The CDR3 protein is CASIGTLNIQYF. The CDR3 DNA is TGTGCCAGTATCGGGACCCTAAACATTCAGTACTTC.

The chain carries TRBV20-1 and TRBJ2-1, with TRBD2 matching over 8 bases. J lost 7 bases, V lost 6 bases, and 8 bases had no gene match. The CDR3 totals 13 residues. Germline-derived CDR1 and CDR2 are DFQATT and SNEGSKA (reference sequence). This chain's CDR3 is CSAEAGVRNEQFF. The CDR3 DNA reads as TGCAGTGCGGAAGCGGGGGTGAGGAATGAGCAGTTCTTC.

In DNA, the CDR3 is TGTGCCACCAGCAGTGGGGAGGATGAGCAGTTCTTC. Translated: CATSSGEDEQFF. This chain joins TRBV15 and TRBJ2-1; weak D call: TRBD2 (6 bases). CDR1 and CDR2 from the germline V gene are LNHNV and YYDKDF (reference sequence). Trimming took 3 bases from V and 8 from J, leaving 8 bases between them. CDR3 size: 12 residues.

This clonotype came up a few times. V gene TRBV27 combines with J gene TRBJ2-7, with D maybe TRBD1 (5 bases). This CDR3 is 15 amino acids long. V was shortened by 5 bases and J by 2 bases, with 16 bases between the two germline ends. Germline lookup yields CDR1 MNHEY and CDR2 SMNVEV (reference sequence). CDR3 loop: CASSIGAGPAYEQYF. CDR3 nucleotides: TGTGCCAGCAGTATTGGGGCAGGCCCAGCCTACGAGCAGTACTTC.

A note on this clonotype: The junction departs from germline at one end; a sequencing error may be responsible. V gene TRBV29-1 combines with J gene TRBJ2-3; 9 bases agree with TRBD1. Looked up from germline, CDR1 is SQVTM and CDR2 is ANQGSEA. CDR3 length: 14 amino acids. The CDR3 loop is CSVAGTGYTNTQYF. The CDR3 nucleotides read TGCAGCGTCGCCGGGACAGGGTACACAAATACGCAGTATTTT.